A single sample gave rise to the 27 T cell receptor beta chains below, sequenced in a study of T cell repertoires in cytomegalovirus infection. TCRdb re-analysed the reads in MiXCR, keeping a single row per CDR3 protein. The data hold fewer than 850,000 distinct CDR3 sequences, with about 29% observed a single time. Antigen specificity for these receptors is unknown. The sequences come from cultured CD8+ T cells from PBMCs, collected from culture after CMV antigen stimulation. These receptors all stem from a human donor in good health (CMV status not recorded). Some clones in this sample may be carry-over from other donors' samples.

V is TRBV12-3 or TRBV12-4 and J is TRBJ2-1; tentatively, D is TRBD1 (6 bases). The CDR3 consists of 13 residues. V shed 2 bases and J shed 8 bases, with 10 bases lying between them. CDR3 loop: CASSLRGWYEQFF. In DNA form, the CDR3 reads TGTGCCAGCAGTTTAAGGGGGTGGTATGAGCAGTTCTTC.

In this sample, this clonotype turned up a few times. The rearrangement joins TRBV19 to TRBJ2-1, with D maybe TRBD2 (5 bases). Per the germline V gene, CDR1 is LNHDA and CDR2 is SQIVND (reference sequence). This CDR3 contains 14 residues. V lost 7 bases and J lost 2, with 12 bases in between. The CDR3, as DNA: TGTGCCAGTATGGAGGTAGCCACCTACAATGAGCAGTTCTTC. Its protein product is CASMEVATYNEQFF.

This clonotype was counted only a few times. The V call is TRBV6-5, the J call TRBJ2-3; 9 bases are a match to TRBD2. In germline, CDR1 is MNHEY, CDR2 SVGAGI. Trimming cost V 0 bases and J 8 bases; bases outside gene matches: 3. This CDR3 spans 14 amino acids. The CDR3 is CASSYSAGGATQYF. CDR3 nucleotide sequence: TGTGCCAGCAGTTACTCGGCGGGGGGGGCTACGCAGTATTTT.

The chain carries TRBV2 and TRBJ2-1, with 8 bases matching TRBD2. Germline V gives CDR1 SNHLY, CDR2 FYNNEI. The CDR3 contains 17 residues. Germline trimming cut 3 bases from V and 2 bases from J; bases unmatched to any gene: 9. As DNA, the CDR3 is TGTGCCAGCAGTGATCACACCCCGGGGGGGACCTACAATGAGCAGTTCTTC. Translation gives CASSDHTPGGTYNEQFF.

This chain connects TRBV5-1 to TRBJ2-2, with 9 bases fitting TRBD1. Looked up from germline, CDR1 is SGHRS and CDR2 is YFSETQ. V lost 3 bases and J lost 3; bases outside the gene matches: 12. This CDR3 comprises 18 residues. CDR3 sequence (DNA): TGCGCCAGCAGCTGGCCCGTGATCGGGACAGGGCACACCGGGGAGCTGTTTTTT. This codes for CASSWPVIGTGHTGELFF.

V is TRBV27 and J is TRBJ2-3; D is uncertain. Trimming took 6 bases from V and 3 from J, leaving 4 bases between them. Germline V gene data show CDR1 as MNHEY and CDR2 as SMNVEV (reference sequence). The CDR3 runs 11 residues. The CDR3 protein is CASRETDTQYF. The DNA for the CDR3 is TGTGCCAGCAGAGAGACAGATACGCAGTATTTT.

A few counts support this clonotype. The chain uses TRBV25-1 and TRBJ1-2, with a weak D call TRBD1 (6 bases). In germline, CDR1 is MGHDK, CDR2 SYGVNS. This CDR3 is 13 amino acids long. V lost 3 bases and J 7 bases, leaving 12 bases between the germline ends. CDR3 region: CASSDFGTLGYTF. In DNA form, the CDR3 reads TGTGCCAGCAGTGATTTTGGGACACTTGGCTACACCTTC.

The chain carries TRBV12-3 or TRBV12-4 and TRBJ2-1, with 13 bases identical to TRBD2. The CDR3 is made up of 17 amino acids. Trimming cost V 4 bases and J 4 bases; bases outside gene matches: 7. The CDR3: CASSYDLLAGGYNEQFF. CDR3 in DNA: TGTGCCAGCAGTTACGACCTACTAGCGGGGGGGTACAATGAGCAGTTCTTC.

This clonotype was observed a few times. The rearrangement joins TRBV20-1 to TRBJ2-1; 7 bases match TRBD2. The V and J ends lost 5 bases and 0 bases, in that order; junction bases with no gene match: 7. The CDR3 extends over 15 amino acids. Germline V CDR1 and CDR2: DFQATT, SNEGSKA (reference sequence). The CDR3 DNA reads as TGCAGTGCTCCGGAAGCGGGGACCTCCTACAATGAGCAGTTCTTC. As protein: CSAPEAGTSYNEQFF.

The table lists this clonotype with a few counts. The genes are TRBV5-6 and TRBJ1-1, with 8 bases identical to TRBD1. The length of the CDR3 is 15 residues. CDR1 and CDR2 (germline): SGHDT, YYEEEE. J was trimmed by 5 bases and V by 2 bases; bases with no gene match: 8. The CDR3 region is CASSFPDRGITEAFF. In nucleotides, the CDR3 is TGTGCCAGCAGCTTCCCCGACAGGGGAATAACTGAAGCTTTCTTT.

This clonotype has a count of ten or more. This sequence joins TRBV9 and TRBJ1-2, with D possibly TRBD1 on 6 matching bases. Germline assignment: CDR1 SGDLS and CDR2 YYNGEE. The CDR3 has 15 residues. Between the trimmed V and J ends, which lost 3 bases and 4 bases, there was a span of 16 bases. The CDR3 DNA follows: TGTGCCAGCAGCGCCTCACAGGGTACCCCCTATGGCTACACCTTC. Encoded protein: CASSASQGTPYGYTF.

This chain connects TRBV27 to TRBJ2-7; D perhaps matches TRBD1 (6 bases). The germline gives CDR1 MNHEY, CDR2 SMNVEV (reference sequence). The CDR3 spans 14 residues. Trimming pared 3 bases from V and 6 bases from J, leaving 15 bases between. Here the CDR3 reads CASSFSQGASEQYV. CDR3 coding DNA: TGTGCCAGCAGTTTTTCACAGGGAGCGTCCGAGCAGTACGTC.

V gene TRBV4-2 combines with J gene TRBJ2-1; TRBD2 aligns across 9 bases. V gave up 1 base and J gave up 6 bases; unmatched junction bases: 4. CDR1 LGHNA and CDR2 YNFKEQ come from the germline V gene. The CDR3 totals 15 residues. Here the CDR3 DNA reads TGTGCCAGCAGCCAAGTCCTAGCGGGGAGCAATGAGCAGTTCTTC. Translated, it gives CASSQVLAGSNEQFF.

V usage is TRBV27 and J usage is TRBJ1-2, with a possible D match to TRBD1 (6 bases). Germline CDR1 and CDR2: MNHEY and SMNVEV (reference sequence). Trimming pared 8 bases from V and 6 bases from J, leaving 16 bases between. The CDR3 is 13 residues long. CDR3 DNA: TGTGCCAGCCTAGGGGCGGGGGGCAATGGCTACACCTTC. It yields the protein CASLGAGGNGYTF.

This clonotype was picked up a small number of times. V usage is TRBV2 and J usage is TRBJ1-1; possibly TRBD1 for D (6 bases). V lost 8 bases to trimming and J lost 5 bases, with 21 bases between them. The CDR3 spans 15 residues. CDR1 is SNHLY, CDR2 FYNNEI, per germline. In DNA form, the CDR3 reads TGTGCCAGCCCCGCTGGTACAGGGAAGAGTACTGAAGCTTTCTTT. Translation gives CASPAGTGKSTEAFF.

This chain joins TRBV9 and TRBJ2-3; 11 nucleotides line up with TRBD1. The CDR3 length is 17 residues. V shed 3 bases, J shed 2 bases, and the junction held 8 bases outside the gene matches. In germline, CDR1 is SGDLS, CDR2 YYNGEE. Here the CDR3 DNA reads TGTGCCAGCAGCGCGGTTTCGGGACAGGGGGTCACAGATACGCAGTATTTT. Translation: CASSAVSGQGVTDTQYF.

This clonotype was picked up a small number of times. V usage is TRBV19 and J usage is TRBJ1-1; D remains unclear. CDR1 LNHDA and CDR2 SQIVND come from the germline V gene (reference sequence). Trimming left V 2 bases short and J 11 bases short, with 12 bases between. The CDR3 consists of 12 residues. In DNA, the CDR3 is TGTGCCAGTAGTATAAAGGCACAGCCGGCTTTCTTT. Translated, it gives CASSIKAQPAFF.

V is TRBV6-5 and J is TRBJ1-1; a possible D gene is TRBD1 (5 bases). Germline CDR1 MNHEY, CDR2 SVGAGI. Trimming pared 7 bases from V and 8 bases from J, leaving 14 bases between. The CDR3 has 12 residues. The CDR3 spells CASIAWGDEAFF. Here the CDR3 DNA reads TGTGCCAGCATCGCCTGGGGGGACGAAGCTTTCTTT.

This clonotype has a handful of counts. CDR3 bases: TGTGCCAGCAGTTATAACCGTGACAGGGGGAACTCCTACGAGCAGTACTTC. Protein: CASSYNRDRGNSYEQYF. The chain combines TRBV6-6 with TRBJ2-7, with 9 positions matching TRBD1. V was pared by 3 bases and J by 0 bases, with 9 bases of the junction left unmatched. The CDR3 has 17 amino acids. Germline V CDR1 and CDR2: MNHNY, SVGAGI (reference sequence).

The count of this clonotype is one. The DNA for the CDR3 is TGTGCCAGCAGCCATCCAGGAGCTGTCACTGAAGCTTTCTTT. Protein sequence: CASSHPGAVTEAFF. This chain uses TRBV4-2 with TRBJ1-1; no clear D gene. Germline V gene data show CDR1 as LGHNA and CDR2 as YNFKEQ. The CDR3 contains 14 residues. Deletions cut 3 bases from V and 4 bases from J, with 12 bases between.

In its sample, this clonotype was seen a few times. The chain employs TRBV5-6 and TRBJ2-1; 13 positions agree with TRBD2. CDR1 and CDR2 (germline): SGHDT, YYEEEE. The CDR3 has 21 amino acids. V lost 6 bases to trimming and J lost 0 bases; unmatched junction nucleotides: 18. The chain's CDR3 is CASTGDRGETSGGSSYNEQFF. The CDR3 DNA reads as TGTGCCAGCACCGGGGACAGGGGCGAGACTAGCGGGGGGAGCTCCTACAATGAGCAGTTCTTC.

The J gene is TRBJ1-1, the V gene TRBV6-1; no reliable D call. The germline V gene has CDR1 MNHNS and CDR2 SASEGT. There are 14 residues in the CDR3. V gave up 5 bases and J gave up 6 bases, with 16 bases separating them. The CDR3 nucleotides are TGTGCCAGCAGTTACCGGGTCCTATACCCTGAAGCTTTCTTT. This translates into CASSYRVLYPEAFF.

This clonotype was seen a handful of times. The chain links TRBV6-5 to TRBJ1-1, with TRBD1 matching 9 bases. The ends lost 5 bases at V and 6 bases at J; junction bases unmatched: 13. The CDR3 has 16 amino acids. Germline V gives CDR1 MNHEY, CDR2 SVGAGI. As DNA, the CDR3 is TGTGCCAGCAGTAGTAACCCGGGACAGGGTTGGGCTGAAGCTTTCTTT. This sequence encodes CASSSNPGQGWAEAFF.

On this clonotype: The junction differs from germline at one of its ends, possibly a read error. CDR3 sequence: CATSGTSGGDYNEQFF. The CDR3 DNA reads as TGTGCCACTAGTGGGACTAGCGGGGGGGACTACAATGAGCAGTTCTTC. This chain uses TRBV24-1 with TRBJ2-1; 16 positions agree with TRBD2. This CDR3 has 16 amino acids. Germline V CDR1 and CDR2: KGHDR, SFDVKD.

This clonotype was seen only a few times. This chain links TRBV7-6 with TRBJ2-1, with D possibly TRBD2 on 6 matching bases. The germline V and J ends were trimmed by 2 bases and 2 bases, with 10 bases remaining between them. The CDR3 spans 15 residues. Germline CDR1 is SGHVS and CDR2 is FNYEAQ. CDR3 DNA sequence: TGTGCCAGCAGCTTATATAGCGGAACCTACAATGAGCAGTTCTTC. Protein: CASSLYSGTYNEQFF.

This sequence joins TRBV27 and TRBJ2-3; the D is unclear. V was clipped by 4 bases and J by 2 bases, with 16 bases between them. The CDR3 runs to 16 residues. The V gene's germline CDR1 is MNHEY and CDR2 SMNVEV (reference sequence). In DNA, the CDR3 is TGTGCCAGCAGTTCCCCGGGCAGAGGTCCCACAGATACGCAGTATTTT. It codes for CASSSPGRGPTDTQYF.

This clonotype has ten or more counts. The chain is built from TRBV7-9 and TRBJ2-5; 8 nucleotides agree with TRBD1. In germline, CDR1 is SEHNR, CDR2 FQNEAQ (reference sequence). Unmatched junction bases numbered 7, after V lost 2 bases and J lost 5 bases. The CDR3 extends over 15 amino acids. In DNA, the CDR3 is TGTGCCAGCAGCTTAAGGACAGGGAGTGGGGAGACCCAGTACTTC. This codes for CASSLRTGSGETQYF. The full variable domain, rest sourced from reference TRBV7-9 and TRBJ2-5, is DTGVSQNPRHKITKRGQNVTFRCDPISEHNRLYWYRQTLGQGPEFLTYFQNEAQLEKSRLLSDRFSAERPKGSFSTLEIQRTEQGDSAMYLCASSLRTGSGETQYFGPGTRLLVL.